Presented here are 11 T cell receptor beta chains from one specimen sequenced in a study of T cell responses to AZD1222 COVID-19 vaccine. The assay was immunoSEQ multiplex PCR, and TCRdb's table has in-frame clones only and misses some. The sample records under 85,000 clones, roughly 90% being singletons. Sequenced here: peripheral blood, sampled on day 0 of MenACWY control vaccination. The receptors derive from an adult in good health.

V is TRBV15 and J is TRBJ2-7; D unclear. Germline CDR1 is LNHNV and CDR2 is YYDKDF (reference sequence). This CDR3 contains 12 residues. V shed 5 bases and J shed 3 bases, with 8 bases lying between them. CDR3 DNA: TGTGCCACCAGCCGTGGGGTCTACGAGCAGTACTTC. As protein: CATSRGVYEQYF. Looking up the rest from reference TRBV15 and TRBJ2-7 gives the full variable domain: DAMVIQNPRYQVTQFGKPVTLSCSQTLNHNVMYWYQQKSSQAPKLLFHYYDKDFNNEADTPDNFQSRRPNTSFCFLDIRSPGLGDTAMYLCATSRGVYEQYFGPGTRLTVT.

This clone was picked up one time. DNA for the CDR3: TGTGCCAGTAGCATACCGGGACAGGGAGTGGCTTTCTTT. Translated, it gives CASSIPGQGVAFF. V usage is TRBV19 and J usage is TRBJ1-1; 9 bases agree with TRBD1. The germline V gene has CDR1 LNHDA and CDR2 SQIVND (reference sequence). CDR3 length: 13 residues. The V gene end was trimmed by 6 bases and the J gene end by 11 bases; junction bases not matched to a gene: 10. The variable domain in full, with the rest retrieved from reference TRBV19 and TRBJ1-1, is DGGITQSPKYLFRKEGQNVTLSCEQNLNHDAMYWYRQDPGQGLRLIYYSQIVNDFQKGDIAEGYSVSREKKESFPLTVTSAQKNPTAFYLCASSIPGQGVAFFGQGTRLTVV.

The rearrangement joins TRBV3-1 (or the pseudogene TRBV3-2) to TRBJ2-2; D may be TRBD2 (6 bases). The length of the CDR3 is 17 residues. V was cut by 6 bases and J by 3 bases, with 20 bases left in between. CDR1 is LGHDT, CDR2 YNNKEL, per germline (reference sequence). CDR3 residues: CASRQRGSGRDTGELFF. As DNA, the CDR3 is TGTGCCAGCAGACAACGGGGGTCGGGGCGAGACACCGGGGAGCTGTTTTTT.

The chain links TRBV4-3 to TRBJ1-2; possible D gene TRBD1, 6 bases. V was pared by 1 base and J by 4 bases, with 10 bases between. This CDR3 contains 14 residues. The V gene's germline CDR1 is LGHNA and CDR2 YSLEER. CDR3 nucleotide sequence: TGCGCCAGCAGCCAAGCGCAGGGGCTCTATGGCTACACCTTC. Amino acid sequence: CASSQAQGLYGYTF.

The chain combines TRBV19 with TRBJ1-6; D not certain. V was shortened by 0 bases and J by 2 bases, with 11 bases between the two germline ends. Germline CDR1 reads LNHDA; CDR2 reads SQIVND (reference sequence). This CDR3 comprises 17 residues. The CDR3 reads CASSIDRTGAYNSPLHF. In DNA, the CDR3 is TGTGCCAGTAGTATAGATCGGACGGGAGCCTATAATTCACCCCTCCACTTT.

This clone was counted a few times. The J gene is TRBJ2-7, the V gene TRBV27; D perhaps matches TRBD1 (5 bases). Trimming removed 5 bases at V and 1 base at J, with 12 bases between. Germline V gene sequence: CDR1 MNHEY, CDR2 SMNVEV (reference sequence). This CDR3 has 14 amino acids. CDR3 protein: CASSRTQASYEQYF. The CDR3 nucleotides read TGTGCCAGCAGTAGAACACAGGCGTCCTACGAGCAGTACTTC.

The CDR3 bases are TGTGCCAGCGGCGTGGGGGGCCCAACCTATAATTCACCCCTCCACTTT. Translating it yields CASGVGGPTYNSPLHF. The chain couples TRBV28 to TRBJ1-6; TRBD1 is a possible D gene (6 bases). Germline-derived CDR1 and CDR2 are MDHEN and SYDVKM. This CDR3 has 16 amino acids. The V gene lost 8 bases and the J gene lost 2 bases, with 16 bases spanning the gap.

The chain couples TRBV5-1 to TRBJ2-7, with 14 nucleotides matching TRBD2. CDR3 length: 18 residues. Germline V CDR1 and CDR2: SGHRS, YFSETQ. Germline trimming cut 4 bases from V and 0 bases from J; bases unmatched to any gene: 9. The CDR3 here is CASSPGTSGGPSSYEQYF. CDR3 nucleotide sequence: TGCGCCAGCAGCCCCGGGACTAGCGGGGGCCCAAGCTCCTACGAGCAGTACTTC.

This chain uses TRBV6-5 with TRBJ1-1; the D is unclear. The CDR3 has 15 amino acids. The V end was cut by 6 bases, the J end by 1 base, with 15 bases between. CDR1 MNHEY and CDR2 SVGAGI come from the germline V gene. The CDR3 DNA reads TGTGCCAGCAGCCCCGGGAGGACCGCGAACACTGAAGCTTTCTTT. It specifies CASSPGRTANTEAFF.

CDR3 nucleotides: TGTGCCAGCCGCCTGAGGGCAGGGGGCACCGGGGAGCTGTTTTTT. It yields the protein CASRLRAGGTGELFF. This chain uses TRBV27 with TRBJ2-2; 7 positions agree with TRBD1. Trimming at V came to 8 bases and at J to 4 bases, leaving 10 bases not matched to a gene. Per the germline V gene, CDR1 is MNHEY and CDR2 is SMNVEV (reference sequence). The CDR3 contains 15 residues.

This chain connects TRBV28 to TRBJ2-7, with TRBD1 as a possible D gene (5 bases). CDR1 is MDHEN and CDR2 is SYDVKM in the germline V gene. Deletions cut 7 bases from V and 3 bases from J, with 7 bases between. The CDR3 loop spans 11 amino acids. Written as DNA, the CDR3 is TGTGCCAGCAACAGGTACTACGAGCAGTACTTC. Protein: CASNRYYEQYF.